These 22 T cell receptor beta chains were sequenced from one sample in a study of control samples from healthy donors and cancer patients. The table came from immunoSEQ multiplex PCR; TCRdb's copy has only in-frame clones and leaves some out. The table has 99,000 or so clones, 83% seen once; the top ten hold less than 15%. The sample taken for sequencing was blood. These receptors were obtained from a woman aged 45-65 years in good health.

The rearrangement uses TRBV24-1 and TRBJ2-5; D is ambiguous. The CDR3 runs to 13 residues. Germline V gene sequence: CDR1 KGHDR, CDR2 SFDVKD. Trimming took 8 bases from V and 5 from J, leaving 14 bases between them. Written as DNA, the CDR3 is TGTGCCACCAACTATAGACTTATGGAGACCCAGTACTTC. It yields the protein CATNYRLMETQYF.

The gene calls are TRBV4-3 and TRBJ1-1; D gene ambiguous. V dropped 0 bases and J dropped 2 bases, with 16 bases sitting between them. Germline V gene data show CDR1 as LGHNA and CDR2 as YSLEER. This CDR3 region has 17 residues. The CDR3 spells CASSQDGFGEGNTEAFF. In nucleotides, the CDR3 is TGCGCCAGCAGCCAAGACGGTTTTGGGGAAGGAAACACTGAAGCTTTCTTT.

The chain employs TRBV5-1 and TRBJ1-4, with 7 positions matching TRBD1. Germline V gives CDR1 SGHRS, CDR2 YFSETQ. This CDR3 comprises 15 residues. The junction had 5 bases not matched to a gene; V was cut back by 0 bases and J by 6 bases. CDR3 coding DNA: TGCGCCAGCAGCTTGGTGGGAGACAGGGATGAAAAACTGTTTTTT. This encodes CASSLVGDRDEKLFF.

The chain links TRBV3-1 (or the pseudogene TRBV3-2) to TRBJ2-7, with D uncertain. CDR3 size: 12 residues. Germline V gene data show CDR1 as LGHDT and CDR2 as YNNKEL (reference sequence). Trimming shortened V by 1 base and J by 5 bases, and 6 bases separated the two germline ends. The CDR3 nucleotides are TGTGCCAGCAGCCAAGCGGGCAACGAGCAGTACTTC. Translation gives CASSQAGNEQYF.

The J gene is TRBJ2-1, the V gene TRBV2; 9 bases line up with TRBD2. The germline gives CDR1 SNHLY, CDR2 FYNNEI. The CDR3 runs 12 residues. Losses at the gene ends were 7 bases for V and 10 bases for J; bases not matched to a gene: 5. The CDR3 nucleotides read TGTGCCAGCACTTTGCGGGAGGGGGAGCAGTTCTTC. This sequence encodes CASTLREGEQFF. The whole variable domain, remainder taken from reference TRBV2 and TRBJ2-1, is EPEVTQTPSHQVTQMGQEVILRCVPISNHLYFYWYRQILGQKVEFLVSFYNNEISEKSEIFDDQFSVERPDGSNFTLKIRSTKLEDSAMYFCASTLREGEQFFGPGTRLTVL.

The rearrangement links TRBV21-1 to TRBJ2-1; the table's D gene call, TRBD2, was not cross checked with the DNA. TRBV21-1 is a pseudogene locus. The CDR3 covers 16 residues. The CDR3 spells CASSKGCGRGYNEQFF. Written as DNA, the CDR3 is TGTGCCAGCAGCAAAGGTTGCGGGAGGGGCTACAATGAGCAGTTCTTC.

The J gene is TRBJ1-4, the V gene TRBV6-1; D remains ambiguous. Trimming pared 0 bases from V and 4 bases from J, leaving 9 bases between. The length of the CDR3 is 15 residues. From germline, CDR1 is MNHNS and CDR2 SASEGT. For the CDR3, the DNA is TGTGCCAGCAGTGAAGCACGGGTCCTTAATGAAAAACTGTTTTTT. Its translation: CASSEARVLNEKLFF.

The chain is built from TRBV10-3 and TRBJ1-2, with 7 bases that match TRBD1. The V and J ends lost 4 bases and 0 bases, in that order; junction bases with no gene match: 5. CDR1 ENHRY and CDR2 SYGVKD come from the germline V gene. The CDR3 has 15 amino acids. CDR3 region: CAISGGQRANYGYTF. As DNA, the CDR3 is TGTGCCATCAGTGGGGGACAGAGAGCTAACTATGGCTACACCTTC.

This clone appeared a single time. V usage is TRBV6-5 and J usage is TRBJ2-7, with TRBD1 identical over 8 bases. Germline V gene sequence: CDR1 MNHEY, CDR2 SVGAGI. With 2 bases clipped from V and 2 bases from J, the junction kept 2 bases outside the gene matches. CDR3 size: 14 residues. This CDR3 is CASSYDRGAYEQYF. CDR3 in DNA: TGTGCCAGCAGTTACGACAGGGGCGCCTACGAGCAGTACTTC.

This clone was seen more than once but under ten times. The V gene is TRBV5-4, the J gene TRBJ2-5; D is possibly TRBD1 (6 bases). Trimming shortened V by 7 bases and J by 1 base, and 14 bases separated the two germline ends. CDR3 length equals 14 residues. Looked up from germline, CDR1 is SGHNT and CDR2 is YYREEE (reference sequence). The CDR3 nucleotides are TGTGCCAGCCGAAAGGGGGACGGCCAAGAGACCCAGTACTTC. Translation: CASRKGDGQETQYF.

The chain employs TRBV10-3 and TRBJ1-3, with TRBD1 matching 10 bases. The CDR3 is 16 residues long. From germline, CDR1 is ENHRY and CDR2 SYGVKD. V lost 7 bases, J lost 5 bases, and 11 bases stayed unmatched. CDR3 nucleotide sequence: TGTGCCATCATTTTAGACAGGGGGCCGACGAGAAACACCATATATTTT. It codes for CAIILDRGPTRNTIYF.

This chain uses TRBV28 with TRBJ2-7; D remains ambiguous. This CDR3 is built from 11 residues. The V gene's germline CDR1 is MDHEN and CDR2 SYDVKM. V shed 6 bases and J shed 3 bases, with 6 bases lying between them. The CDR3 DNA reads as TGTGCCAGCAGCCTAAACTACGAGCAGTACTTC. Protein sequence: CASSLNYEQYF. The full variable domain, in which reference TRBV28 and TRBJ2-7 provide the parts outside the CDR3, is DVKVTQSSRYLVKRTGEKVFLECVQDMDHENMFWYRQDPGLGLRLIYFSYDVKMKEKGDIPEGYSVSREKKERFSLILESASTNQTSMYLCASSLNYEQYFGPGTRLTVT.

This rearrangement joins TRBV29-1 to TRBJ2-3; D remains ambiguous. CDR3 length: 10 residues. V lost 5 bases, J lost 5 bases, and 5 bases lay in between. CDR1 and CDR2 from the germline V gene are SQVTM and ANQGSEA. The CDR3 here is CSVFQDTQYF. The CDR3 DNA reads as TGCAGCGTTTTTCAAGATACGCAGTATTTT.

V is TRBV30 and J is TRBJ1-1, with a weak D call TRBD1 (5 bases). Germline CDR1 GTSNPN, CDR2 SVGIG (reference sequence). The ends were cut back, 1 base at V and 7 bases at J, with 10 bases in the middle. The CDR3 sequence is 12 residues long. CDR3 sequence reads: CAWSGAGIEAFF. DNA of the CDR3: TGTGCCTGGAGTGGGGCAGGGATTGAAGCTTTCTTT.

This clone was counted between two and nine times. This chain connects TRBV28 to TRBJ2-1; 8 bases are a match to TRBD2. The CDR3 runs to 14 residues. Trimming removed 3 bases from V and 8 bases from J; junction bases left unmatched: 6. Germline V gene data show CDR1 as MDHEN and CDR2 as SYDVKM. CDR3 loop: CASSFSGGVYEQFF. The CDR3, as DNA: TGTGCCAGCAGTTTCTCGGGGGGGGTCTATGAGCAGTTCTTC.

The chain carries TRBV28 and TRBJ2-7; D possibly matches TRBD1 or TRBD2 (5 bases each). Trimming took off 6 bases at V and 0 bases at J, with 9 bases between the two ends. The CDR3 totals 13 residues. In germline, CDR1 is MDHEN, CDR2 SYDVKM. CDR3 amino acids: CASRGTDSYEQYF. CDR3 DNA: TGTGCCAGCAGGGGGACGGACTCCTACGAGCAGTACTTC.

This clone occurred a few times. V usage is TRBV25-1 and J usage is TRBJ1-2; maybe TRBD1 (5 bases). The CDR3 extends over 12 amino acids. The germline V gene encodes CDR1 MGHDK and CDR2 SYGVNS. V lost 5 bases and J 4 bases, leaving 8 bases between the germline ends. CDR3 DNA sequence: TGTGCCAGCAGTAGGGGCCTCTATGGCTACACCTTC. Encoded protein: CASSRGLYGYTF.

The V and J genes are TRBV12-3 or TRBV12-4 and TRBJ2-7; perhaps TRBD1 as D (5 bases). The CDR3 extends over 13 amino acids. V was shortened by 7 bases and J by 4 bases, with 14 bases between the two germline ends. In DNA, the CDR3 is TGTGCCAGCAAGACGTCTCAGGGATACGAGCAGTACTTC. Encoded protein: CASKTSQGYEQYF.

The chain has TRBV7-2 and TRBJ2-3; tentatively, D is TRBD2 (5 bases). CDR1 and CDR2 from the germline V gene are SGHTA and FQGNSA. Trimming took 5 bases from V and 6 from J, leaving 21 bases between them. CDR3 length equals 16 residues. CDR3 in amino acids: CASSPPGSLRWDTQYF. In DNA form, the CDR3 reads TGTGCCAGCAGCCCCCCGGGGAGTCTCCGATGGGATACGCAGTATTTT. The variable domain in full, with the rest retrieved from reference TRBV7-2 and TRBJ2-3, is GAGVSQSPSNKVTEKGKDVELRCDPISGHTALYWYRQSLGQGLEFLIYFQGNSAPDKSGLPSDRFSAERTGGSVSTLTIQRTQQEDSAVYLCASSPPGSLRWDTQYFGPGTRLTVL.

The CDR3 DNA is TGTGCCAGCAGTTACTTGCAAACGGGCTATGGCTACACCTTC. Translation gives CASSYLQTGYGYTF. The gene calls are TRBV6-5 and TRBJ1-2; no clear D gene. Looked up from germline, CDR1 is MNHEY and CDR2 is SVGAGI. This CDR3 has 14 amino acids. V lost 1 base and J lost 4, with 10 bases in between.

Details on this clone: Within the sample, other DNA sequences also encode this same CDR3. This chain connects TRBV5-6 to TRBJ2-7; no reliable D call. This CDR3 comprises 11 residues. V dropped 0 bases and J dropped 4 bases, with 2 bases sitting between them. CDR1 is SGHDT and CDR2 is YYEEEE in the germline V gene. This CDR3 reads CASSLGYEQYF. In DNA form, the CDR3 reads TGTGCCAGCAGCTTGGGATACGAGCAGTACTTC.

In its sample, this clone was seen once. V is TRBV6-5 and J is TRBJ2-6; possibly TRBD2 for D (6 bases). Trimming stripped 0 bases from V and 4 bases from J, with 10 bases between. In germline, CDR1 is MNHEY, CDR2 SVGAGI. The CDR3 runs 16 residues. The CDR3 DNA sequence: TGTGCCAGCAGTTACTCGGGGAGGTTCGGGGCCAACGTCCTGACTTTC. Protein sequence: CASSYSGRFGANVLTF.